This TCR beta chain was captured in a study of T cells in women clearing cervical HPV infection. Study-level information: Women with histologically confirmed HPV16-related CIN3 or worse, 2 with invasive cancer, served as cases. Notes on the study in general: Controls had more TRBV6-7 (approximately 0.16%) than cases (roughly 0.11%).

TCRdb's table, derived via immunoSEQ multiplex PCR, lists solely in-frame clones and lacks some. In total, the table holds 11,000 or so clones. Frequency places this clone as medium-sized. Its antigen is as yet unknown. Coverage ceases 3 residues before the CDR3 finishes, and the germline J gene fills in the end. The V and J ends lost 6 bases and 5 bases respectively, with 16 bases between them. Germline-derived CDR1 and CDR2 are MDHEN and SYDVKM. The CDR3 has 14 residues. The rearrangement uses TRBV28 and TRBJ1-2; possibly TRBD1 for D (6 bases). The source of this sequence is a woman between 18 and 69 years old with a cervical HPV16 infection that either progressed to CIN3+ or cleared (not recorded which). Material for sequencing was blood buffy coat. The CDR3 sequence is CASRGGQGLYGYTF. CDR3 DNA (partial): TGTGCCAGCAGAGGGGGACAAGGCCTATATGGC.